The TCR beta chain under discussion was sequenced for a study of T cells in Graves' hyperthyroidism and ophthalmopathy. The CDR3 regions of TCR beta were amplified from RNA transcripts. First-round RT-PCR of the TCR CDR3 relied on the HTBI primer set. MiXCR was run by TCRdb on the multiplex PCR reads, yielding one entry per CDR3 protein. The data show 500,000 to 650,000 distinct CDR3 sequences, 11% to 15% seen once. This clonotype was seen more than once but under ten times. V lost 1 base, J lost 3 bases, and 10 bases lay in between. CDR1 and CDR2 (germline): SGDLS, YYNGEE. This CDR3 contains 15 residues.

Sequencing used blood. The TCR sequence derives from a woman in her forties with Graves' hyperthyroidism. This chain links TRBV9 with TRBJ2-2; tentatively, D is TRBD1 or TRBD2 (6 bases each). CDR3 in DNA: TGTGCCAGCAGCGTAAGGGGGGATGACACCGGGGAGCTGTTTTTT. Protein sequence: CASSVRGDDTGELFF.